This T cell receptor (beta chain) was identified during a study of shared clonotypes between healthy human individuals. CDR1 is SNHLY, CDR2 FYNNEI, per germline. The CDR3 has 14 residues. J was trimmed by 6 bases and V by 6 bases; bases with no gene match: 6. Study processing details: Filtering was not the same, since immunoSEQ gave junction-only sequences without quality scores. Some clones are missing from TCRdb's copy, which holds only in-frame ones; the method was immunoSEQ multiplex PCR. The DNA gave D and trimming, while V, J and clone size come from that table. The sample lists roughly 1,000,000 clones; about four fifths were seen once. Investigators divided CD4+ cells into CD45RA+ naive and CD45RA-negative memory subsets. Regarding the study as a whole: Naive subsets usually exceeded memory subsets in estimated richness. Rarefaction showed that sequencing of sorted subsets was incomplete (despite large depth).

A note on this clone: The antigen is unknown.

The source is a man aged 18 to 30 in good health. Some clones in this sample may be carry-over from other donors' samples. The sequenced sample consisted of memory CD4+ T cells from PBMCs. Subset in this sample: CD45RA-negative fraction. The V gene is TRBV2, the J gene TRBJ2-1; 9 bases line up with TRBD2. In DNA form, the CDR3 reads TGTGCCAGCAGGGGACTAGCAGCAGCCAATGAGCAGTTCTTC. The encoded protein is CASRGLAAANEQFF.